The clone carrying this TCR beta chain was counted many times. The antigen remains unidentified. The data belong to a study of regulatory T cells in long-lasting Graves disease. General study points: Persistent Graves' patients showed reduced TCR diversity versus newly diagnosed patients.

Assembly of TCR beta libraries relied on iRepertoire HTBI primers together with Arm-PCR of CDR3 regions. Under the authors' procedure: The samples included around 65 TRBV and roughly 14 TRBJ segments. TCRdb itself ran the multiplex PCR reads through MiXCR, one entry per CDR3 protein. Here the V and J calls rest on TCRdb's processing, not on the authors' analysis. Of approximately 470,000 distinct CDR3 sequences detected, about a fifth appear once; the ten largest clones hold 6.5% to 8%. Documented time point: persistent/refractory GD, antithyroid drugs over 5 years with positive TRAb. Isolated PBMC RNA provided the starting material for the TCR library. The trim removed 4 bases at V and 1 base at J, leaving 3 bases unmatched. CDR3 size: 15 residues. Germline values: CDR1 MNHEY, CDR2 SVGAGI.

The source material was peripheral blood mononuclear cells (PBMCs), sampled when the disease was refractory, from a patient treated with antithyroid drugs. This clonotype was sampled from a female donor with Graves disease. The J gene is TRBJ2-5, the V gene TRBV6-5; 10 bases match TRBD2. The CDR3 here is CASSLLAGAQETQYF. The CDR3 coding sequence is TGTGCCAGCAGTTTGCTAGCGGGAGCCCAAGAGACCCAGTACTTC.